The 9 T cell receptor beta chains below were found in one sample sequenced in a study of blood T cell repertoires in COVID-19. Data came from immunoSEQ multiplex PCR; TCRdb stores just in-frame clones and leaves some out. Of approximately 200,000 clones in the sample, about 81% were seen once. Sequencing used PBMCs or T cells enriched from blood (not recorded which). The receptors come from a man between 40 and 49 years old who had recovered from COVID-19.

The chain is built from TRBV27 and TRBJ2-7; D is uncertain. The CDR3 extends over 15 amino acids. Germline loops: CDR1 MNHEY, CDR2 SMNVEV (reference sequence). Between the trimmed V and J ends, which lost 2 bases and 3 bases, there was a span of 14 bases. The chain's CDR3 is CASSLQAPSGYEQYF. The CDR3 bases are TGTGCCAGCAGTTTACAGGCCCCCTCCGGCTACGAGCAGTACTTC.

The J gene is TRBJ1-3, the V gene TRBV7-9; the D gene is possibly TRBD1 (6 bases). Per the germline V gene, CDR1 is SEHNR and CDR2 is FQNEAQ (reference sequence). This CDR3 has 16 amino acids. V lost 5 bases and J 4 bases, leaving 18 bases between the germline ends. The DNA of the CDR3 is TGTGCCAGCAGCCCGGGGGGCCTACTGAAGGGAAACACCATATATTTT. Its protein product is CASSPGGLLKGNTIYF. Using reference TRBV7-9 and TRBJ1-3 for the parts outside the CDR3, the full variable domain is DTGVSQNPRHKITKRGQNVTFRCDPISEHNRLYWYRQTLGQGPEFLTYFQNEAQLEKSRLLSDRFSAERPKGSFSTLEIQRTEQGDSAMYLCASSPGGLLKGNTIYFGEGSWLTVV.

J is TRBJ1-4 and V is TRBV19, with unresolved D. CDR3 length: 15 residues. V was shortened by 6 bases and J by 8 bases, with 19 bases between the two germline ends. CDR1 and CDR2 (germline): LNHDA, SQIVND (reference sequence). The CDR3 nucleotides read TGTGCCAGTAGCCCCCGGGCGGGCGGGAAGGAAAAACTGTTTTTT. Residues: CASSPRAGGKEKLFF.

The rearrangement links TRBV6-5 to TRBJ2-2; a possible D gene is TRBD2 (6 bases). Trimming removed 5 bases from V and 7 bases from J, with 14 bases in between. The germline CDR1 and CDR2 sequences are MNHEY and SVGAGI. The CDR3 extends over 14 amino acids. The CDR3 sequence: CASSTVVGGGELFF. The CDR3 nucleotides read TGTGCCAGCAGTACAGTCGTGGGGGGCGGGGAGCTGTTTTTT.

The chain couples TRBV5-5 to TRBJ2-1, with TRBD2 as a possible D gene (6 bases). Trimming left V 5 bases short and J 8 bases short, with 11 bases between. CDR1 is SGHKS and CDR2 is YYEKEE in the germline V gene (reference sequence). The CDR3 contains 12 residues. The CDR3: CASRWDSDEQFF. In DNA, the CDR3 is TGTGCCAGCAGGTGGGACTCCGATGAGCAGTTCTTC.

This chain links TRBV6-5 with TRBJ1-1, with unresolved D. CDR1 and CDR2 from the germline V gene are MNHEY and SVGAGI. V lost 0 bases and J lost 7, with 12 bases in between. The CDR3 has 14 residues. CDR3 nucleotides: TGTGCCAGCAGTTACTCGAAGACTGCTGGTGAAGCTTTCTTT. Translating it yields CASSYSKTAGEAFF.

This clone was seen only a few times. V and J are TRBV19 and TRBJ2-7; TRBD2 might be the D (5 bases). Per the germline V gene, CDR1 is LNHDA and CDR2 is SQIVND (reference sequence). Trimming removed 8 bases at V and 0 bases at J, with 20 bases between. The CDR3 runs to 16 residues. The CDR3 reads CASGSLAGDNSYEQYF. The CDR3 region has the DNA TGTGCCAGTGGGTCGTTGGCGGGCGATAACTCCTACGAGCAGTACTTC.

The rearrangement uses TRBV7-9 and TRBJ1-2, with D uncertain. The V gene's germline CDR1 is SEHNR and CDR2 FQNEAQ (reference sequence). The CDR3 contains 11 residues. V was cut by 5 bases and J by 7 bases, with 8 bases left in between. The CDR3 protein is CASSPGFGYTF. The CDR3 nucleotides read TGTGCCAGCAGCCCAGGTTTTGGCTACACCTTC.

In this sample, this clone turned up once. Written as DNA, the CDR3 is TGTGCCAGCAGCTTGTCTAGCGGGGGGTATAGGAGCTCCTACGAGCAGTACTTC. Translation: CASSLSSGGYRSSYEQYF. The genes are TRBV5-4 and TRBJ2-7; TRBD2 aligns across 11 bases. Losses at the gene ends were 1 base for V and 0 bases for J; bases not matched to a gene: 9. Germline V gene data show CDR1 as SGHNT and CDR2 as YYREEE (reference sequence). The CDR3 sequence is 18 residues long. Full variable domain (remainder filled in from reference TRBV5-4 and TRBJ2-7): ETGVTQSPTHLIKTRGQQVTLRCSSQSGHNTVSWYQQALGQGPQFIFQYYREEENGRGNFPPRFSGLQFPNYSSELNVNALELDDSALYLCASSLSSGGYRSSYEQYFGPGTRLTVT.